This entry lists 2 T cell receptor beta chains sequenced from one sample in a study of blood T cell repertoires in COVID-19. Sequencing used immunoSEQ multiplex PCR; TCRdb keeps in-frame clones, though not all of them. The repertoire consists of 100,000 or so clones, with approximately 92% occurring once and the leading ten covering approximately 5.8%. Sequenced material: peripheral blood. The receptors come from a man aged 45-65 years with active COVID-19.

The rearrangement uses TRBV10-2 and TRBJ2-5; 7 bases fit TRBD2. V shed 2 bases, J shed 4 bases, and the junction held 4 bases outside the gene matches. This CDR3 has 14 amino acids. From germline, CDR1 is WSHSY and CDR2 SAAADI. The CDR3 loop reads CASSEIASGETQYF. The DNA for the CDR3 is TGCGCCAGCAGTGAGATCGCTAGCGGAGAGACCCAGTACTTC.

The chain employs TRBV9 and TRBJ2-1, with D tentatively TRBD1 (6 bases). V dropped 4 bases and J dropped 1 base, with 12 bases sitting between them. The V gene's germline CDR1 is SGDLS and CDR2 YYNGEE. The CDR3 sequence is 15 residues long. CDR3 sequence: CASSTLGGSYNEQFF. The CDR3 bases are TGTGCCAGCAGCACTCTAGGGGGATCCTACAATGAGCAGTTCTTC.